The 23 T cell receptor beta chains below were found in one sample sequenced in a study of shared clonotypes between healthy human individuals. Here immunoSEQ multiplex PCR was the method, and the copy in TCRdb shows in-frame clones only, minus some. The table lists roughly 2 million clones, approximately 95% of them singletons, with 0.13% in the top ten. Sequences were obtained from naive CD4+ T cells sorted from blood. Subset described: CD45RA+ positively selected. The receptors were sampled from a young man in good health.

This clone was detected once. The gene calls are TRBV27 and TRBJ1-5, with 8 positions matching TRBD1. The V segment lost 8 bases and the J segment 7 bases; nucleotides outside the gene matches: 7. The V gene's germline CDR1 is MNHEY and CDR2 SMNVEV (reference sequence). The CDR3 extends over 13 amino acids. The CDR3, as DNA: TGTGCCAGCCAGACAGGGGTAAGGCAGCCCCAGCATTTT. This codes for CASQTGVRQPQHF.

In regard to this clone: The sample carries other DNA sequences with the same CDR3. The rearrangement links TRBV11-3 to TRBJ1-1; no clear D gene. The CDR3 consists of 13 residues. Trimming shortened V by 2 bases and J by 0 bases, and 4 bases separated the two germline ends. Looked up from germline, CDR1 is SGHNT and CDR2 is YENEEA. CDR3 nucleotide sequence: TGTGCCAGCAGCTTACGGGTGAACACTGAAGCTTTCTTT. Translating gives CASSLRVNTEAFF.

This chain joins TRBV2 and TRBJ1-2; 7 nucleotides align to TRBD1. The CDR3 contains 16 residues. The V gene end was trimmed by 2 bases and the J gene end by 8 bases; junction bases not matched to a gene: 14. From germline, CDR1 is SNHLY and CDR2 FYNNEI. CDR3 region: CASSERGLQGSGGYTF. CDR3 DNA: TGTGCCAGCAGTGAAAGGGGTCTACAGGGGTCGGGAGGCTACACCTTC.

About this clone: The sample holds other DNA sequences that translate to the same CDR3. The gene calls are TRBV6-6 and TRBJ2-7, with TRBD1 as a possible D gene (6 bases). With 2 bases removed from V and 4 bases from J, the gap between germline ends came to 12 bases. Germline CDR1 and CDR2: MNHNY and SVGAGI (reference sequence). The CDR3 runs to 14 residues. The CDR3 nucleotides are TGTGCCAGCAGTTACCGAGGGGGAACTTACGAGCAGTACTTC. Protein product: CASSYRGGTYEQYF.

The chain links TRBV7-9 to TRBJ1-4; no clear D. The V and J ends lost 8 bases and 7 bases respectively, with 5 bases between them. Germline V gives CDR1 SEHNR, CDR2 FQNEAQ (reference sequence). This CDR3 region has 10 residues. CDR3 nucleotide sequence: TGTGCCAGCGCGGGTGAAAAACTGTTTTTT. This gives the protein CASAGEKLFF.

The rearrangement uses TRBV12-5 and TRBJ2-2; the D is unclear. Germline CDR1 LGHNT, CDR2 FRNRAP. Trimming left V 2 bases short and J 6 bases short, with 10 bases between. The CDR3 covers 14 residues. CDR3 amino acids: CASGLNGVAGELFF. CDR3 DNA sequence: TGTGCTAGTGGTTTGAACGGTGTGGCCGGGGAGCTGTTTTTT.

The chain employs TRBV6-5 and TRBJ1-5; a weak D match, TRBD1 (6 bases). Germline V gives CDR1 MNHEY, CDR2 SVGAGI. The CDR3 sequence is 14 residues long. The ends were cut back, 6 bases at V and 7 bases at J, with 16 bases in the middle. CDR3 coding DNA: TGTGCCAGCAGCCCACACAGGGCCGACCAGCCCCAGCATTTT. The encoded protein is CASSPHRADQPQHF.

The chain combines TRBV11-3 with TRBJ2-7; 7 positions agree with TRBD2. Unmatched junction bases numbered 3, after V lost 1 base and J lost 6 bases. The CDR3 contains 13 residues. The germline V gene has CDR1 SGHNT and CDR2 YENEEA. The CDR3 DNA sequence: TGTGCCAGCAGCTTAGGGGAGGGGTTCGAGCAGTACTTC. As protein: CASSLGEGFEQYF.

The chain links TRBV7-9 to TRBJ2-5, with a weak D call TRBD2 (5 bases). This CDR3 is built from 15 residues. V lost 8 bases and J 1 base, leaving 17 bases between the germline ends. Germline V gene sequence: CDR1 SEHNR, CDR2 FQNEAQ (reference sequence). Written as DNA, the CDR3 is TGTGCCAGCTCCCCGACGCGGGCCTTCCAAGAGACCCAGTACTTC. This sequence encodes CASSPTRAFQETQYF.

CDR3 nucleotide sequence: TGTGCCAGCAGCTGGACAGAAAAGAACACTGAAGCTTTCTTT. It translates to CASSWTEKNTEAFF. This chain joins TRBV5-5 and TRBJ1-1, with a weak D call TRBD1 (6 bases). Trimming removed 3 bases at V and 1 base at J, with 10 bases between. In germline, CDR1 is SGHKS, CDR2 YYEKEE (reference sequence). CDR3 size: 14 residues.

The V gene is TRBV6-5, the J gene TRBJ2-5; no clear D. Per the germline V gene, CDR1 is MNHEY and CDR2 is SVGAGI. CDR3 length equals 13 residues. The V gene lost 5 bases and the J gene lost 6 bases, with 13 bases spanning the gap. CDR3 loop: CASSNTDEKTQYF. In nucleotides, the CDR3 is TGTGCCAGCAGTAACACGGACGAAAAGACCCAGTACTTC.

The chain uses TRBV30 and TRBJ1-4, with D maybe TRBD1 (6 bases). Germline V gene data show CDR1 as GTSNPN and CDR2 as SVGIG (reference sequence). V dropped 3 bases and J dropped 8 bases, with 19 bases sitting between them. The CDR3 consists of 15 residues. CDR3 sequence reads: CAWRKITGQPEKLFF. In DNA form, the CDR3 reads TGTGCCTGGAGGAAGATAACAGGGCAACCAGAAAAACTGTTTTTT.

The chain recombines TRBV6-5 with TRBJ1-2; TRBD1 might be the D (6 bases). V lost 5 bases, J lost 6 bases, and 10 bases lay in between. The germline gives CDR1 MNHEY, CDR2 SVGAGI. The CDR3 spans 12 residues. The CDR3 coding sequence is TGTGCCAGCAGTCTCAGGGGAGATGGCTACACCTTC. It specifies CASSLRGDGYTF.

In DNA form, the CDR3 reads TGTGCCAGCAGCCTGCGGGGTAGGCAAGAGACCCAGTACTTC. Its translation: CASSLRGRQETQYF. The chain joins TRBV5-4 to TRBJ2-5, with TRBD2 as a possible D gene (6 bases). From germline, CDR1 is SGHNT and CDR2 YYREEE (reference sequence). This CDR3 comprises 14 residues. Deletions cut 4 bases from V and 2 bases from J, with 12 bases between.

In DNA form, the CDR3 reads TGCGCCAGCAGTGCCCGCTTAACCGGGGAGCTGTTTTTT. Its protein is CASSARLTGELFF. The rearrangement links TRBV10-1 to TRBJ2-2; D is unclear. Germline CDR1 reads WNHNN; CDR2 reads SYGVQD (reference sequence). V was pared by 4 bases and J by 5 bases, with 8 bases between. The CDR3 consists of 13 residues.

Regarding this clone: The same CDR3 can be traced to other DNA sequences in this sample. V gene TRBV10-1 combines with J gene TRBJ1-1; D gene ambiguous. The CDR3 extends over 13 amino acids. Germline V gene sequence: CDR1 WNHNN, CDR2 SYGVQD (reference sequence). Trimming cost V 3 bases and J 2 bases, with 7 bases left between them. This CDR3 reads CASSEKRNTEAFF. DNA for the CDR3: TGCGCCAGCAGTGAAAAGAGAAACACTGAAGCTTTCTTT.

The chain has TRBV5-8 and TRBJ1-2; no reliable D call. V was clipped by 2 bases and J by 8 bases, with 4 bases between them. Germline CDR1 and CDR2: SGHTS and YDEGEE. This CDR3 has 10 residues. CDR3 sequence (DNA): TGTGCCAGCAGCTTTAGGGGCTACACCTTC. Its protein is CASSFRGYTF.

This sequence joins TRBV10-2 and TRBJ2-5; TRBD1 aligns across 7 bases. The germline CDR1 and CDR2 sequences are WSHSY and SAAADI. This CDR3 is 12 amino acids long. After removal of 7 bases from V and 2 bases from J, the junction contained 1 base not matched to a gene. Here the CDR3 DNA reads TGCGCCAGCAAGGGACAGCAAGAGACCCAGTACTTC. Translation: CASKGQQETQYF.

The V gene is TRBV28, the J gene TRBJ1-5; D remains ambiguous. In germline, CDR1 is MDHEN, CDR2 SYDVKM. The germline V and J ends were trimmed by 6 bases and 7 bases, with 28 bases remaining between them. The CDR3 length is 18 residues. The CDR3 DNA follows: TGTGCCAGCAGCACGGAGAACCTCGCCGGGTCTACACGGCAGCCCCAGCATTTT. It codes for CASSTENLAGSTRQPQHF.

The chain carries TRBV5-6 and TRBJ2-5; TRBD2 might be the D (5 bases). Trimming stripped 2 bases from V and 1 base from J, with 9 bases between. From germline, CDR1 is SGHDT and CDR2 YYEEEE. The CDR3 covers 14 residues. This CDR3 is CASSLPGSQETQYF. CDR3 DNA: TGTGCCAGCAGCTTACCGGGGAGCCAAGAGACCCAGTACTTC. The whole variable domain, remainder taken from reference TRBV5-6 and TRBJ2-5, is DAGVTQSPTHLIKTRGQQVTLRCSPKSGHDTVSWYQQALGQGPQFIFQYYEEEERQRGNFPDRFSGHQFPNYSSELNVNALLLGDSALYLCASSLPGSQETQYFGPGTRLLVL.

CDR3 protein: CASSPREGPDTQYF. CDR3 sequence (DNA): TGTGCCAGCAGCCCTCGGGAGGGTCCAGATACGCAGTATTTT. The V call is TRBV7-9, the J call TRBJ2-3, with 8 bases aligning to TRBD2. Germline CDR1 is SEHNR and CDR2 is FQNEAQ (reference sequence). The CDR3 sequence is 14 residues long. V was pared by 5 bases and J by 4 bases, with 5 bases of the junction left unmatched.

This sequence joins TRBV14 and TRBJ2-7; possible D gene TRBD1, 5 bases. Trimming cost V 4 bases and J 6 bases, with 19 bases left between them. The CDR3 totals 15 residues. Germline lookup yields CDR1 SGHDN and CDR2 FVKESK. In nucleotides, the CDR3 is TGTGCCAGCAGCCGGAACAGGCCTCCTACTGGCGAGCAGTACTTC. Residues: CASSRNRPPTGEQYF.

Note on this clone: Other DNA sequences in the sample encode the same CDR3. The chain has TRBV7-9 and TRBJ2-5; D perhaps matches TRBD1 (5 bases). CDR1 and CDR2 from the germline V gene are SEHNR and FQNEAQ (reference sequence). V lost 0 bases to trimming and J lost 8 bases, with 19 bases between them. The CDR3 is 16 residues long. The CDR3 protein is CASSLARGANLETQYF. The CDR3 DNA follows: TGTGCCAGCAGCTTAGCGCGTGGGGCGAATCTAGAAACCCAGTACTTC.